One and the same sample provided the 10 T cell receptor beta chains below, sequenced in a study of CD8+ T cells in alopecia areata. Reverse transcribed after extraction, RNA yielded cDNA as the sequencing template. The protocol was immunoSEQ multiplex PCR, while the TCRdb copy is restricted to in-frame clones and leaves out a portion. Seen here are about 250,000 clones, around three fifths observed once, and the top ten hold roughly 0.88%. Treatment specified: oral pan-JAK inhibitor, 5-10 mg twice daily. This specimen consisted of CD4+ T cells sorted from blood, obtained at week 52, from a patient treated with tofacitinib. These TCRs come from a human donor with alopecia areata.

The chain is built from TRBV30 and TRBJ1-5, with 7 positions matching TRBD1. Trimming cost V 4 bases and J 7 bases; bases outside gene matches: 4. Germline-derived CDR1 and CDR2 are GTSNPN and SVGIG (reference sequence). The CDR3 is 12 residues long. The CDR3 bases are TGTGCCTGGACGACAGGGCGCCAGCCCCAGCATTTT. Translating gives CAWTTGRQPQHF.

The rearrangement uses TRBV9 and TRBJ2-2; possibly TRBD1 for D (6 bases). CDR1 and CDR2 from the germline V gene are SGDLS and YYNGEE. Trimming removed 3 bases from V and 5 bases from J, with 14 bases in between. The CDR3 runs 15 residues. The CDR3 sequence is CASSAWAGDTGELFF. The CDR3 DNA is TGTGCCAGCAGCGCCTGGGCAGGGGATACCGGGGAGCTGTTTTTT.

The chain uses TRBV11-2 and TRBJ2-4; D might be TRBD2 (5 bases). This CDR3 contains 15 residues. Looked up from germline, CDR1 is SGHAT and CDR2 is FQNNGV. Trimming pared 3 bases from V and 0 bases from J, leaving 9 bases between. Written as DNA, the CDR3 is TGTGCCAGCAGCTTTAGCGACCTAGCCAAAAACATTCAGTACTTC. Protein sequence: CASSFSDLAKNIQYF.

The rearrangement links TRBV6-5 to TRBJ2-1; TRBD1 matches 7 bases. The germline V gene has CDR1 MNHEY and CDR2 SVGAGI. V gave up 6 bases and J gave up 8 bases; unmatched junction bases: 1. CDR3 size: 11 residues. The CDR3 region has the DNA TGTGCCAGCAGGACAGGGTATGAGCAGTTCTTC. Translating it yields CASRTGYEQFF.

This clone has a single count. The chain joins TRBV29-1 to TRBJ2-7, with D uncertain. V was trimmed by 6 bases and J by 2 bases, leaving 17 bases between them. The CDR3 spans 14 residues. Germline CDR1 is SQVTM and CDR2 is ANQGSEA. The CDR3 region has the DNA TGCAGCGTCTCCACACCGTCCCCTCCCTACGAGCAGTACTTC. It is translated as CSVSTPSPPYEQYF.

The CDR3 protein is CASSPGLLAKNIQYF. The DNA for the CDR3 is TGTGCCAGCAGTCCCGGCTTACTAGCCAAAAACATTCAGTACTTC. The rearrangement uses TRBV27 and TRBJ2-4; D unclear. Trimming took off 5 bases at V and 0 bases at J, with 11 bases between the two ends. This CDR3 is 15 amino acids long. CDR1 and CDR2 (germline): MNHEY, SMNVEV (reference sequence).

The V call is TRBV5-1, the J call TRBJ1-6; possibly TRBD1 for D (5 bases). This CDR3 is built from 14 residues. The germline gives CDR1 SGHRS, CDR2 YFSETQ. Trimming took off 4 bases at V and 8 bases at J, with 13 bases between the two ends. CDR3 sequence: CASSQRDLDSPLHF. The DNA for the CDR3 is TGCGCCAGCAGCCAAAGGGACCTCGATTCACCCCTCCACTTT. The full variable domain, completed using reference TRBV5-1 and TRBJ1-6, is KAGVTQTPRYLIKTRGQQVTLSCSPISGHRSVSWYQQTPGQGLQFLFEYFSETQRNKGNFPGRFSGRQFSNSRSEMNVSTLELGDSALYLCASSQRDLDSPLHFGNGTRLTVT.

The rearrangement uses TRBV4-2 and TRBJ1-4; 7 nucleotides align to TRBD1. From germline, CDR1 is LGHNA and CDR2 YNFKEQ. The trim removed 0 bases at V and 6 bases at J, leaving 7 bases unmatched. CDR3 length: 16 amino acids. The CDR3 spells CASSQDSGRGDEKLFF. The CDR3 DNA follows: TGTGCCAGCAGCCAAGATTCGGGCAGGGGGGATGAAAAACTGTTTTTT.

As concerns this clone: This specimen includes other DNA sequences encoding the same CDR3. The rearrangement joins TRBV29-1 to TRBJ2-1; TRBD1 is a possible D gene (5 bases). The CDR3 is 12 amino acids. Trimming removed 5 bases at V and 4 bases at J, with 9 bases between. Germline V lookup: CDR1 SQVTM, CDR2 ANQGSEA. The CDR3 spells CSVRQGYNEQFF. The DNA for the CDR3 is TGCAGCGTTAGGCAGGGATACAATGAGCAGTTCTTC.

This clone was observed a handful of times. The J gene is TRBJ2-7, the V gene TRBV6-6; 11 bases map to TRBD1. The CDR3 sequence is 15 residues long. The germline CDR1 and CDR2 sequences are MNHNY and SVGAGI (reference sequence). Trimming cost V 5 bases and J 1 base; bases outside gene matches: 4. The CDR3 sequence: CASSNRDRGSYEQYF. DNA for the CDR3: TGTGCCAGCAGTAACCGGGACAGGGGGTCCTACGAGCAGTACTTC.